Sequencing of this TCR beta chain was carried out in a study of Ad26.COV2.S vaccination and SARS-CoV-2 variants. Overall study findings and caveats: Analyses that measured TCR breadth and depth may have underestimated total T cell responses.

With 1 base removed from V and 7 bases from J, the gap between germline ends came to 11 bases. This CDR3 spans 14 amino acids. CDR1 SGHAT and CDR2 FQNNGV come from the germline V gene. Of note for this clone: Its antigen is still unknown.

Data came from immunoSEQ multiplex PCR; TCRdb stores just in-frame clones and leaves some out. The sample consists of 350,000 to 450,000 clones, around 90% of them appearing once. The sequence was obtained from a human donor who had recovered from COVID-19. The rearrangement links TRBV11-2 to TRBJ1-3; unclear D gene. Sequencing used peripheral blood, obtained after recovery from COVID-19. CDR3 nucleotide sequence: TGTGCCAGCAGCTTAGGGTATCAGTGGAACACCATATATTTT. Its translation is CASSLGYQWNTIYF. Filled out from reference TRBV11-2 and TRBJ1-3, the complete variable domain reads EAGVAQSPRYKIIEKRQSVAFWCNPISGHATLYWYQQILGQGPKLLIQFQNNGVVDDSQLPKDRFSAERLKGVDSTLKIQPAKLEDSAVYLCASSLGYQWNTIYFGEGSWLTVV.